There are a few counts of the clone carrying this T cell receptor beta chain. Its target is unknown. These data are taken from a study of cytomegalovirus exposure and HLA in healthy donors. The study, taken as a whole, reports: Among TCR beta chains, those listed as cytomegalovirus-associated numbered some 170.

Trimming shortened V by 5 bases and J by 8 bases, and 19 bases separated the two germline ends. The CDR3 has 16 residues. Germline CDR1 LNHDA, CDR2 SQIVND (reference sequence). Vbeta (60) and Jbeta (13) primers were used in the PCR. Clones were sequenced by immunoSEQ multiplex PCR, and TCRdb holds only the in-frame ones, with some missing. The sample has roughly 130,000 clones; roughly 73% are singletons. The J gene is TRBJ1-6, the V gene TRBV19; D is perhaps TRBD1 (6 bases). The clonotype comes from a woman between 40 and 50 years old in good health and CMV-seronegative. Sequencing input: PBMCs. CDR3 in amino acids: CASSPNRVWEHSPLHF. The CDR3 DNA is TGTGCCAGTAGTCCAAACAGGGTATGGGAACATTCACCCCTCCACTTT.